This paragraph covers one T cell receptor (beta chain) sequence. Its antigen is unknown. V was cut by 1 base and J by 9 bases, with 10 bases left in between. Germline V gives CDR1 DFQATT, CDR2 SNEGSKA (reference sequence). This CDR3 region has 13 residues. The entry originates in a study of identical twins. Findings of the study overall: The models systematically underestimated how much out-of-frame TCR alpha was shared in monozygotic twins.

Unique molecular identifiers were present on the cDNA, and a universal primer site came from template switching. TCRdb reprocessed the 5' RACE reads with MiXCR, giving one entry per CDR3 protein. The sample has 500,000 to 700,000 distinct CDR3 sequences, 7% to 7.5% seen once. These data also formed part of another study, on yellow fever vaccine responses in identical twins.

The sequenced sample was PBMCs. The sequence was collected from a woman aged 18-35 years in good health. This chain links TRBV20-1 with TRBJ1-6, with D perhaps matching TRBD1 (5 bases). CDR3 in DNA: TGCAGTGCTAGAGGCGGGGGACCTTCACCCCTCCACTTT. Residues: CSARGGGPSPLHF.